These 31 T cell receptor beta chains share one sample of origin, sequenced in a study of T-cell reconstitution after alpha-beta-depleted transplantation in children. It was with unique molecular identifiers that the TCRbeta library was prepared. MiXCR, run by TCRdb on the PCR reads, gives a single entry per CDR3 protein. The sample has 500,000 to 600,000 distinct CDR3 sequences, 15% to 20% seen once. The sample consisted of PBMCs from the stem cell graft donor, taken from the stem cell graft. The receptors come from a human donor who donated a stem cell graft to a child with acute lymphoblastic leukemia.

The chain joins TRBV15 to TRBJ2-2; no clear D. Germline values: CDR1 LNHNV, CDR2 YYDKDF (reference sequence). Trimming took 5 bases from V and 0 from J, leaving 10 bases between them. The CDR3 sequence is 15 residues long. In nucleotides, the CDR3 is TGTGCCACCAGCTTCCCGGCAGCGAACACCGGGGAGCTGTTTTTT. Translated, it gives CATSFPAANTGELFF.

A few counts support this clonotype. This chain connects TRBV27 to TRBJ1-2; TRBD1 is a possible D gene (6 bases). CDR1 and CDR2 from the germline V gene are MNHEY and SMNVEV (reference sequence). This CDR3 is built from 15 residues. V dropped 7 bases and J dropped 0 bases, with 15 bases sitting between them. The DNA of the CDR3 is TGTGCCAGCAACCTGAGGGGGTTTGCTAACTATGGCTACACCTTC. As protein: CASNLRGFANYGYTF.

This clonotype occurred a few times. This chain connects TRBV7-9 to TRBJ1-5; maybe TRBD1 (6 bases). Germline V lookup: CDR1 SEHNR, CDR2 FQNEAQ (reference sequence). The CDR3 consists of 14 residues. V was shortened by 5 bases and J by 7 bases, with 15 bases between the two germline ends. This chain's CDR3 is CASSPVRGQQPQHF. CDR3 coding DNA: TGTGCCAGCAGCCCCGTCAGGGGCCAACAGCCCCAGCATTTT.

Many counts were recorded for this clonotype. The chain links TRBV5-1 to TRBJ2-7, with D perhaps matching TRBD1 (6 bases). Germline V CDR1 and CDR2: SGHRS, YFSETQ. Trimming removed 4 bases at V and 7 bases at J, with 18 bases between. This CDR3 has 14 amino acids. CDR3 in DNA: TGCGCCAGCAGCACCCGGGATATACAGGGTGAGCAGTACTTC. Amino acids: CASSTRDIQGEQYF.

This chain connects TRBV7-9 to TRBJ2-3; the D gene is possibly TRBD2 (6 bases). V was pared by 5 bases and J by 2 bases, with 14 bases between. Germline CDR1 is SEHNR and CDR2 is FQNEAQ (reference sequence). The CDR3 consists of 15 residues. CDR3: CASSPASVTTDTQYF. DNA of the CDR3: TGTGCCAGCAGCCCGGCTAGCGTAACCACAGATACGCAGTATTTT.

This clonotype has just a few counts. CDR3: CASSGTGAGYNSPLHF. DNA for the CDR3: TGTGCCAGCAGCGGGACAGGGGCTGGATATAATTCACCCCTCCACTTT. The chain carries TRBV9 and TRBJ1-6; 9 positions agree with TRBD1. The CDR3 covers 16 residues. With V trimmed by 3 bases and J by 4 bases, 5 bases remained unmatched. Germline assignment: CDR1 SGDLS and CDR2 YYNGEE.

This clonotype appeared a few times. The chain has TRBV20-1 and TRBJ2-3; maybe TRBD2 (7 bases). CDR1 is DFQATT, CDR2 SNEGSKA, per germline (reference sequence). The CDR3 extends over 14 amino acids. The V and J ends lost 3 bases and 2 bases respectively, with 12 bases between them. In nucleotides, the CDR3 is TGCAGTGCTAGCCGGGGGGCTAACACAGATACGCAGTATTTT. It yields the protein CSASRGANTDTQYF.

There are a few counts of this clonotype. The genes are TRBV20-1 and TRBJ2-7, with TRBD1 matching over 7 bases. This CDR3 is built from 17 residues. The germline CDR1 and CDR2 sequences are DFQATT and SNEGSKA (reference sequence). Trimming cost V 1 base and J 2 bases; bases outside gene matches: 14. As DNA, the CDR3 is TGCAGTGCTAGAGGCCTCGTGACAGGGAAGGTCGCCTACGAGCAGTACTTC. Its translation: CSARGLVTGKVAYEQYF.

Only a few counts were recorded for this clonotype. The chain has TRBV19 and TRBJ1-1; D not resolved. V shed 4 bases and J shed 0 bases, with 9 bases lying between them. Germline lookup yields CDR1 LNHDA and CDR2 SQIVND (reference sequence). CDR3 size: 14 residues. The CDR3 sequence: CASSSPGMNTEAFF. The CDR3 coding sequence is TGTGCCAGTAGTAGCCCGGGCATGAACACTGAAGCTTTCTTT.

This clonotype was counted a few times. The rearrangement links TRBV12-3 or TRBV12-4 to TRBJ2-7, with TRBD1 matching 7 bases. This CDR3 has 14 amino acids. The J segment lost 5 bases and the V segment lost 5 bases, leaving 9 bases of the junction unmatched. The CDR3: CASSPRQGVNEQYF. The CDR3 DNA reads TGTGCCAGCAGTCCGCGACAGGGAGTCAACGAGCAGTACTTC.

The rearrangement joins TRBV7-9 to TRBJ2-7; 9 bases are a match to TRBD2. The CDR3 spans 15 residues. The trim removed 1 base at V and 2 bases at J, leaving 3 bases unmatched. Per germline, CDR1 SEHNR and CDR2 FQNEAQ (reference sequence). The CDR3 is CASSLVTSGTYEQYF. CDR3 coding DNA: TGTGCCAGCAGCTTAGTGACTAGCGGCACCTACGAGCAGTACTTC.

The V gene is TRBV20-1, the J gene TRBJ2-2, with 7 bases fitting TRBD2. Germline CDR1 reads DFQATT; CDR2 reads SNEGSKA (reference sequence). The CDR3 extends over 16 amino acids. V lost 3 bases to trimming and J lost 0 bases; unmatched junction nucleotides: 7. The CDR3 sequence: CSARGGNKANTGELFF. CDR3 DNA sequence: TGCAGTGCTAGGGGGGGGAATAAGGCGAACACCGGGGAGCTGTTTTTT.

This clonotype was counted ten times or more. V and J are TRBV27 and TRBJ2-3, with 12 bases matching TRBD2. CDR1 and CDR2 (germline): MNHEY, SMNVEV (reference sequence). The CDR3 has 17 residues. Trimming at V came to 0 bases and at J to 0 bases, leaving 1 base not matched to a gene. CDR3 region: CASSLSGTSGSTDTQYF. The CDR3 coding sequence is TGTGCCAGCAGTTTATCCGGGACTAGCGGGAGCACAGATACGCAGTATTTT.

The rearrangement links TRBV27 to TRBJ2-3; 8 nucleotides line up with TRBD2. In germline, CDR1 is MNHEY, CDR2 SMNVEV (reference sequence). This CDR3 has 16 amino acids. V shed 7 bases, J shed 5 bases, and the junction held 14 bases outside the gene matches. The CDR3 DNA is TGTGCCAGCAACTTTGGCGGGGGGCTTTACTTAGATACGCAGTATTTT. Its protein product is CASNFGGGLYLDTQYF.

The chain employs TRBV7-9 and TRBJ1-5, with 9 bases that match TRBD1. V shed 0 bases, J shed 6 bases, and the junction held 3 bases outside the gene matches. The germline gives CDR1 SEHNR, CDR2 FQNEAQ (reference sequence). The CDR3 is made up of 15 amino acids. CDR3 loop: CASSLAGQGGQPQHF. CDR3 DNA: TGTGCCAGCAGCTTAGCGGGACAGGGAGGTCAGCCCCAGCATTTT.

This clonotype was counted between two and nine times. The chain carries TRBV5-1 and TRBJ2-3, with 13 positions matching TRBD2. Trimming at V came to 4 bases and at J to 2 bases, leaving 4 bases not matched to a gene. The length of the CDR3 is 16 residues. Germline assignment: CDR1 SGHRS and CDR2 YFSETQ. The CDR3 DNA is TGCGCCAGCAGCCCTGGGACTAGCGGGATCACAGATACGCAGTATTTT. This gives the protein CASSPGTSGITDTQYF.

This clonotype has only a few counts. The chain joins TRBV12-3 or TRBV12-4 to TRBJ2-3; D might be TRBD1 (5 bases). Trimming pared 6 bases from V and 2 bases from J, leaving 12 bases between. The CDR3 has 14 residues. CDR3 sequence (DNA): TGTGCCAGCAGCGTAGCAGGGCTCACAGATACGCAGTATTTT. Its protein product is CASSVAGLTDTQYF.

This clonotype appeared a few times. The V and J genes are TRBV29-1 and TRBJ2-7; the match to TRBD2 covers 7 bases. The germline gives CDR1 SQVTM, CDR2 ANQGSEA. The CDR3 length is 14 residues. V gave up 4 bases and J gave up 0 bases; unmatched junction bases: 6. CDR3 sequence: CSVVRLAASYEQYF. CDR3 nucleotides: TGCAGCGTTGTTCGTCTAGCGGCCTCCTACGAGCAGTACTTC.

This clonotype was observed a few times. The V gene is TRBV6-5, the J gene TRBJ2-1; no definite D call. V dropped 2 bases and J dropped 6 bases, with 11 bases sitting between them. The CDR3 length is 14 residues. Germline V gene data show CDR1 as MNHEY and CDR2 as SVGAGI. The chain's CDR3 is CASSYAGVFNEQFF. For the CDR3, the DNA is TGTGCCAGCAGTTACGCTGGGGTTTTCAATGAGCAGTTCTTC.

This clonotype was observed many times. The chain links TRBV7-9 to TRBJ2-1, with unresolved D. V was clipped by 4 bases and J by 10 bases, with 14 bases between them. Germline V CDR1 and CDR2: SEHNR, FQNEAQ (reference sequence). This CDR3 has 13 amino acids. CDR3 protein: CASSSLPLGEQFF. Written as DNA, the CDR3 is TGTGCCAGCAGCTCGCTGCCCCTGGGAGAGCAGTTCTTC.

V and J are TRBV7-8 and TRBJ1-4, with a possible D match to TRBD1 (5 bases). Trimming took off 5 bases at V and 4 bases at J, with 14 bases between the two ends. The germline V gene has CDR1 SGHVS and CDR2 FQNEAQ. The CDR3 runs 15 residues. The CDR3 DNA reads TGTGCCAGCAGCCGGGGGGGGACCCTTAATGAAAAACTGTTTTTT. Amino acid sequence: CASSRGGTLNEKLFF. The variable domain in full, completed from reference TRBV7-8 and TRBJ1-4, reads GAGVSQSPRYKVAKRGQDVALRCDPISGHVSLFWYQQALGQGPEFLTYFQNEAQLDKSGLPSDRFFAERPEGSVSTLKIQRTQQEDSAVYLCASSRGGTLNEKLFFGSGTQLSVL.

The sample holds a few counts of this clonotype. This sequence joins TRBV19 and TRBJ2-7, with a possible D match to TRBD2 (5 bases). The CDR3 runs to 14 residues. CDR1 is LNHDA, CDR2 SQIVND, per germline (reference sequence). V lost 5 bases and J 4 bases, leaving 15 bases between the germline ends. The CDR3 sequence: CASSVREKSYEQYF. CDR3 nucleotide sequence: TGTGCCAGTAGTGTCCGGGAAAAATCATACGAGCAGTACTTC.

The chain combines TRBV11-2 with TRBJ2-1; maybe TRBD1 (6 bases). Germline lookup yields CDR1 SGHAT and CDR2 FQNNGV. The CDR3 extends over 18 amino acids. The ends were cut back, 0 bases at V and 8 bases at J, with 23 bases in the middle. CDR3 amino acids: CASSLDMRGTDLYYEQFF. The CDR3 DNA is TGTGCCAGCAGCTTAGATATGAGGGGGACCGATCTCTATTATGAGCAGTTCTTC. The complete variable domain, with remaining parts taken from reference TRBV11-2 and TRBJ2-1, reads EAGVAQSPRYKIIEKRQSVAFWCNPISGHATLYWYQQILGQGPKLLIQFQNNGVVDDSQLPKDRFSAERLKGVDSTLKIQPAKLEDSAVYLCASSLDMRGTDLYYEQFFGPGTRLTVL.

The CDR3 coding sequence is TGTGCCAGTAGTATAATCGGGACAGGTCTGGATGAGCAGTTCTTC. Translation gives CASSIIGTGLDEQFF. The chain joins TRBV19 to TRBJ2-1, with TRBD1 identical over 8 bases. The CDR3 runs 15 residues. The germline gives CDR1 LNHDA, CDR2 SQIVND (reference sequence). Losses at the gene ends were 2 bases for V and 8 bases for J; bases not matched to a gene: 8.

This clonotype occurred a few times. The chain recombines TRBV29-1 with TRBJ2-5, with unresolved D. Germline lookup yields CDR1 SQVTM and CDR2 ANQGSEA. Trimming removed 4 bases from V and 6 bases from J, with 18 bases in between. CDR3 length equals 14 residues. The CDR3 DNA reads as TGCAGCGTTGTGGTAGAAGTTGCATTAAAGACCCAGTACTTC. Protein product: CSVVVEVALKTQYF. The whole variable domain, remainder taken from reference TRBV29-1 and TRBJ2-5, is SAVISQKPSRDICQRGTSLTIQCQVDSQVTMMFWYRQQPGQSLTLIATANQGSEATYESGFVIDKFPISRPNLTFSTLTVSNMSPEDSSIYLCSVVVEVALKTQYFGPGTRLLVL.

This clonotype was counted between two and nine times. The V gene is TRBV20-1, the J gene TRBJ1-1, with 9 bases lining up with TRBD1. Germline V gene lookup returns CDR1 DFQATT and CDR2 SNEGSKA (reference sequence). The CDR3 covers 15 residues. The V and J ends lost 2 bases and 6 bases, in that order; junction bases with no gene match: 10. The CDR3 DNA sequence: TGCAGTGCTAGACCACAGGGGGCGGGATTGGCTGAAGCTTTCTTT. This codes for CSARPQGAGLAEAFF.

On this clonotype: The germline gene is not matched at one end of the junction; a read error may be the cause. This chain joins TRBV6-5 and TRBJ2-3, with 7 bases identical to TRBD1. This CDR3 is 15 amino acids long. CDR1 MNHEY and CDR2 SVGAGI come from the germline V gene. CDR3 sequence (DNA): TGTGCCAGCAGTTACAGCGGAGAGGGGACAGATACGCAGTATTTC. It translates to CASSYSGEGTDTQYF.

The genes are TRBV18 and TRBJ1-1; D remains unclear. This CDR3 is 18 amino acids long. CDR1 and CDR2 from the germline V gene are KGHSH and LQKENI. The V end lost 6 bases, the J end lost 4 bases, and 27 bases lay between the germline ends. The CDR3 nucleotides are TGTGCCAGCTCGAGCAGTACAGTTTCCGTCTCTTCCGCCACTGAAGCTTTCTTT. Protein sequence: CASSSSTVSVSSATEAFF.

The chain combines TRBV12-3 or TRBV12-4 with TRBJ1-2; possibly TRBD1 for D (6 bases). The CDR3 covers 16 residues. V lost 3 bases and J 5 bases, leaving 19 bases between the germline ends. The CDR3 spells CASSFSGGGRGYGYTF. CDR3 DNA sequence: TGTGCCAGCAGTTTCTCCGGGGGGGGCAGGGGTTATGGCTACACCTTC.

This clonotype has more than one count but fewer than ten. This chain uses TRBV12-3 or TRBV12-4 with TRBJ1-4; TRBD1 might be the D (5 bases). V was pared by 1 base and J by 6 bases, with 9 bases between. This CDR3 is built from 14 residues. CDR3 nucleotides: TGTGCCAGCAGTTTAGACAGGCATCATGAAAAACTGTTTTTT. Translation gives CASSLDRHHEKLFF.

This clonotype came up a few times. This chain joins TRBV4-1 and TRBJ1-5, with D possibly TRBD1 on 5 matching bases. This CDR3 is built from 17 residues. Per germline, CDR1 MGHRA and CDR2 YSYEKL. The V end lost 0 bases, the J end lost 3 bases, and 15 bases lay between the germline ends. The CDR3 nucleotides are TGCGCCAGCAGCCAAGAAACGGGGGACCCTTTCAATCAGCCCCAGCATTTT. Translated: CASSQETGDPFNQPQHF.